A selection of T cell receptor beta chains follows, all from one sample in a study of T cells in Graves' hyperthyroidism and ophthalmopathy. In TCRdb, the multiplex PCR reads were re-called with MiXCR into one record per CDR3 protein. The repertoire consists of almost 600,000 distinct CDR3 sequences, with 40% to 55% occurring once and the leading ten covering around 7.7%. The sample was peripheral blood or thyroid tissue (not recorded which). The receptors shown here come from a young woman with Graves' hyperthyroidism. CDR3s leave out the opening cysteine and the closing phenylalanine or tryptophan.

V gene | CDR3 protein
TRBV3-1 | ASSLPEETQY
TRBV10-3 | AITRTEQETQY
TRBV19 | ASSLGHLSSYNSPLH
TRBV12-3/TRBV12-4 | ASSSQTTSGRLEQY
TRBV20-1 | SAETGGVGNTIY
TRBV10-3 | ASSYSQLGPGQYEQY
TRBV7-8 | ASSLSRVELVSNQPQH
TRBV10-2 | ASTLTSGSLSYEQY
TRBV29-1 | SVETSGFILY
TRBV4-1 | ASSQLWPRDPEPYEQY
TRBV7-2 | ASSLWPSLAAPRLNTQY
TRBV5-1 | ASSLGDMGEKLF
TRBV7-6 | ASSRSHYEQY
TRBV20-1 | SARDPLEASYNSPLH
TRBV13 | ASSRQDEYDTEAF
TRBV15 | ATSNRDSSSYEQY
TRBV9 | ASSVNPGAVTYEQY
TRBV7-9 | ASSPRAGPSGANVLT
TRBV2 | ASSEEAGGFQPQH
TRBV9 | ASILRGGRETQY
TRBV6-6 | ASSYGGSEQY
TRBV4-1 | ASSQVAGGAGELF
TRBV30 | AWRFQGNYGYT
TRBV29-1 | SVVLARVEKLF
TRBV11-2 | ASSFPLLADSYEQY
TRBV7-7 | ASSVGQNGYT
TRBV13 | ASSFSGLFSYEQY
TRBV7-9 | ASGPIRRAGGASYGQY
TRBV7-9 | ASSGRVRETQY
TRBV7-3 | ASSLHRAQETQY
TRBV10-3 | AILQGATYEQY
TRBV29-1 | SVVPTSGNYGYT
TRBV19 | ASRPDRLRTEAF
TRBV7-3 | ASSRLGGTNTGELF
TRBV11-2 | ASRETGGETEAF
TRBV19 | ASTNRNSREETQY
TRBV28 | ASSGPPAGSYEQY
TRBV10-3 | AVKEQGENSPLH
TRBV3-1 | ASSQIDSQETQY
TRBV9 | ASSRTVGNQETQY
TRBV11-3 | ASSLEPVQETQY
TRBV9 | ASSPTAGALHTQY
TRBV28 | ASSLARQRHQPQH
TRBV29-1 | SSSAASGYT
TRBV2 | ASSSDLDRVTEAF
TRBV15 | ATSSYGASGTYEQY
TRBV18 | AGSPGGPASNQPQH
TRBV2 | ASSEAGRTNEKLF
TRBV15 | ATSSPKSGQKGSDELF
TRBV20-1 | SARQENTEAF